These 5 T cell receptor beta chains came from one sample sequenced in a study of blood T cells in healthy people across ages. With a J-beta primer mix and a sample-barcoded 5' primer, a second PCR ran about 6 to 11 cycles. One entry per CDR3 protein results from TCRdb running MiXCR on the 5' RACE reads. This sample has some 1.6 million distinct CDR3 sequences, with about 35% found just once. Sample: blood. Receptors were obtained from a woman in her twenties or thirties in good health.

The rearrangement links TRBV10-3 to TRBJ1-2; the D gene is possibly TRBD1 (6 bases). The CDR3 is 14 amino acids. With 1 base removed from V and 6 bases from J, the gap between germline ends came to 12 bases. The germline V gene has CDR1 ENHRY and CDR2 SYGVKD. This CDR3 reads CAISEFLTGDGYTF. The CDR3, as DNA: TGTGCCATCAGTGAGTTTCTGACAGGCGATGGCTACACCTTC.

The V call is TRBV20-1, the J call TRBJ1-1, with TRBD1 as a possible D gene (6 bases). The CDR3 consists of 13 residues. Germline V gene sequence: CDR1 DFQATT, CDR2 SNEGSKA (reference sequence). The germline V and J ends were trimmed by 6 bases and 0 bases, with 11 bases remaining between them. The CDR3 spells CSAMDRLNTEAFF. As DNA, the CDR3 is TGCAGTGCCATGGACAGATTGAACACTGAAGCTTTCTTT.

This clonotype was seen only a few times. CDR3 sequence (DNA): TGTGCCAGCAGCGTTGATCGCAGCTCCTCCGCTCTCTATGGCTACACCTTC. It translates to CASSVDRSSSALYGYTF. The V gene is TRBV9, the J gene TRBJ1-2; D call uncertain. Trimming removed 2 bases at V and 4 bases at J, with 21 bases between. This CDR3 is built from 17 residues. The germline CDR1 and CDR2 sequences are SGDLS and YYNGEE. The full variable domain, with the rest looked up from reference TRBV9 and TRBJ1-2, is DSGVTQTPKHLITATGQRVTLRCSPRSGDLSVYWYQQSLDQGLQFLIQYYNGEERAKGNILERFSAQQFPDLHSELNLSSLELGDSALYFCASSVDRSSSALYGYTFGSGTRLTVV.

This clonotype has just a few counts. The chain couples TRBV20-1 to TRBJ2-1; D is uncertain. The germline gives CDR1 DFQATT, CDR2 SNEGSKA (reference sequence). CDR3 length: 15 amino acids. Trimming stripped 5 bases from V and 3 bases from J, with 17 bases between. The CDR3 nucleotides read TGCAGTGCTCCCCCCCGCGTCAACGACTACAATGAGCAGTTCTTC. As protein: CSAPPRVNDYNEQFF.

Only a few counts were recorded for this clonotype. V gene TRBV20-1 combines with J gene TRBJ2-3; D is unresolved. The CDR3 sequence is 12 residues long. Germline values: CDR1 DFQATT, CDR2 SNEGSKA (reference sequence). The V end lost 4 bases, the J end lost 5 bases, and 10 bases lay between the germline ends. CDR3 in DNA: TGCAGTGCTACCCCGACTGGAGATACGCAGTATTTT. Its protein is CSATPTGDTQYF.